This TCR beta chain was captured by sequencing in a study of PD-1 blockade in classical Hodgkin lymphoma. The study's findings and limits: Relapsed/refractory patients reportedly had lower baseline diversity than newly diagnosed patients.

On this clone: Its antigen is unidentified.

The sample's time point: newly diagnosed, previously untreated cHL patient sample. It was PBMCs in newly diagnosed, untreated classical Hodgkin lymphoma that served as comparison. TCRdb's copy holds only in-frame clones and misses some; the assay was immunoSEQ multiplex PCR. Of fewer than 20,000 clones listed, around 90% are singletons. Germline loops: CDR1 ENHRY, CDR2 SYGVKD. The CDR3 runs to 14 residues. The V and J ends lost 3 bases and 4 bases respectively, with 12 bases between them. Sequencing was done on a sample of peripheral blood mononuclear cells (PBMCs). The receptor comes from a human donor with classical Hodgkin lymphoma. This sequence joins TRBV10-3 and TRBJ1-2; maybe TRBD1 (6 bases). The CDR3 region has the DNA TGTGCCATCAGTGACCACAGGGATGGCTATGGCTACACCTTC. Translating gives CAISDHRDGYGYTF.